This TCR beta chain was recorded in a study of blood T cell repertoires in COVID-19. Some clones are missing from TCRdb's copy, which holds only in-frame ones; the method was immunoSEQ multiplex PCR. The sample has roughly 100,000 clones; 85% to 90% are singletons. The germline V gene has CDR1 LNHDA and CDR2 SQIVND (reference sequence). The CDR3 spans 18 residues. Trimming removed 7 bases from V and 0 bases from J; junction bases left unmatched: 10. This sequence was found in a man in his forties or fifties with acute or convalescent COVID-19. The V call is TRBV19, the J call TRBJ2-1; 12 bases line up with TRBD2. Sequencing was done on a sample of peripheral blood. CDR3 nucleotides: TGTGCCAGTACCCCAGGGACTAGCGGGCATGGCTCCTACAATGAGCAGTTCTTC. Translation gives CASTPGTSGHGSYNEQFF.